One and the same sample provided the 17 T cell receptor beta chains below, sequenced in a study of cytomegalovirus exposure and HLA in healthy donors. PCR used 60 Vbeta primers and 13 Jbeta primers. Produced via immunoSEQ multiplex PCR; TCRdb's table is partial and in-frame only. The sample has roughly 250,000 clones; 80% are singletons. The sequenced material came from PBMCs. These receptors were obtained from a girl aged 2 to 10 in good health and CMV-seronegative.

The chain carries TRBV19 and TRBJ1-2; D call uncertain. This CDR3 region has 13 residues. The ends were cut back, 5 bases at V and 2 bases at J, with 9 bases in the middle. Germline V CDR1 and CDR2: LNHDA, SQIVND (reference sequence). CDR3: CASSAQANYGYTF. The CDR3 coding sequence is TGTGCCAGTAGTGCTCAGGCGAACTATGGCTACACCTTC.

CDR3 residues: CASSQGASRYYEQYF. The CDR3 nucleotides read TGCGCCAGCAGCCAAGGTGCTAGCAGGTACTACGAGCAGTACTTC. This chain joins TRBV4-1 and TRBJ2-7; weak D call: TRBD2 (5 bases). CDR1 MGHRA and CDR2 YSYEKL come from the germline V gene. V lost 1 base and J 3 bases, leaving 13 bases between the germline ends. This CDR3 is 15 amino acids long.

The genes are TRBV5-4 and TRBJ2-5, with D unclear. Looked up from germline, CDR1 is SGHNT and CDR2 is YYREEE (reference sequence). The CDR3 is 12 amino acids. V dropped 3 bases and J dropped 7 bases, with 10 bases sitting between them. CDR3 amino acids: CASSSWRGTQYF. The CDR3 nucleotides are TGTGCCAGCAGCTCCTGGCGCGGGACCCAGTACTTC.

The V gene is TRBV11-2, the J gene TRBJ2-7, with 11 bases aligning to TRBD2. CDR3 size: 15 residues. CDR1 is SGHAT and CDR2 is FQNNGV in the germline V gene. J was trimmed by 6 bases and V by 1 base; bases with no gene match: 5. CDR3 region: CASSLGGTSGLEQYF. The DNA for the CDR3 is TGTGCCAGCAGCTTAGGAGGGACTAGCGGACTCGAGCAGTACTTC.

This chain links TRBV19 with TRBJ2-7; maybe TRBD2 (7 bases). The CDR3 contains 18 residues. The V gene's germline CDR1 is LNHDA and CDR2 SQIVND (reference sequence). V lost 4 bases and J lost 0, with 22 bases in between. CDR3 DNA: TGTGCCAGTAGTACCAGAGGGGGGGCCAGCGGCCTCTCCTACGAGCAGTACTTC. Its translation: CASSTRGGASGLSYEQYF.

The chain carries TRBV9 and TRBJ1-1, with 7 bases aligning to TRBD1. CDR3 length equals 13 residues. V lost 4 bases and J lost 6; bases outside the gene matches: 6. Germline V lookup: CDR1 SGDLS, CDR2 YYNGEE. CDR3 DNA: TGTGCCAGCAGCACAGGGGAACTCGCTGAAGCTTTCTTT. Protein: CASSTGELAEAFF.

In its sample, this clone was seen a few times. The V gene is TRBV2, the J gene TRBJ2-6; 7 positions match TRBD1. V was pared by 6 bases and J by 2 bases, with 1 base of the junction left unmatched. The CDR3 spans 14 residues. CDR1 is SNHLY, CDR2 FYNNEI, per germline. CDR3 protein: CASRTGAGANVLTF. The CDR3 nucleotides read TGTGCCAGCAGAACAGGGGCTGGGGCCAACGTCCTGACTTTC.

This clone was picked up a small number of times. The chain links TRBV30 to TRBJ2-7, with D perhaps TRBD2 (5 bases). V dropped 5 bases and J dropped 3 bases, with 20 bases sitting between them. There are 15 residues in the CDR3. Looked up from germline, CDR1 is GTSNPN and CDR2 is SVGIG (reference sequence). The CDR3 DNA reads TGTGCCTGGTTTCCCGGAGGTAGTGGGAGCTACGAGCAGTACTTC. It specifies CAWFPGGSGSYEQYF.

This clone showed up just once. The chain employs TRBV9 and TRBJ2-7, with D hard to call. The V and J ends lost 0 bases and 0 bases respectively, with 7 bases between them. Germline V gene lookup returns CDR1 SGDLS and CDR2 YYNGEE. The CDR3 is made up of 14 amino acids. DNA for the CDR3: TGTGCCAGCAGCGTAGTAGAGAGCTCCTACGAGCAGTACTTC. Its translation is CASSVVESSYEQYF.

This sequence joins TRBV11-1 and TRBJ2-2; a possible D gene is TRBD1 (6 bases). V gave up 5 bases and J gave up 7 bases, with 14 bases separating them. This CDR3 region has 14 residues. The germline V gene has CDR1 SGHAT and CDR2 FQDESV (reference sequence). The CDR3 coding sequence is TGTGCCAGCAGCGGTTCAGCAGGGGTCGGGGAGCTGTTTTTT. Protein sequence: CASSGSAGVGELFF.

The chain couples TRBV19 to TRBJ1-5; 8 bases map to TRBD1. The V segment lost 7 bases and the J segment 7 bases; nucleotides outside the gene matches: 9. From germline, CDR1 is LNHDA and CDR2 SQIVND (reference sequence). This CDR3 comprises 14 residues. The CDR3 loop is CASTRDRYIQPQHF. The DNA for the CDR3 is TGTGCCAGTACTCGGGACAGGTATATCCAGCCCCAGCATTTT.

CDR3 sequence (DNA): TGTGCCAGCAGCGTAGGGGGCCCGAGCTCCTACGAGCAGTACTTC. Amino acid sequence: CASSVGGPSSYEQYF. The chain employs TRBV9 and TRBJ2-7, with D maybe TRBD1 (5 bases). Germline loops: CDR1 SGDLS, CDR2 YYNGEE. This CDR3 contains 15 residues. The V end lost 0 bases, the J end lost 0 bases, and 10 bases lay between the germline ends.

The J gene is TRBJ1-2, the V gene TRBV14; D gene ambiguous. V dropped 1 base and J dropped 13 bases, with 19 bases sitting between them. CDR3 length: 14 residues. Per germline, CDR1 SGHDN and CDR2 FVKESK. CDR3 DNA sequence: TGTGCCAGCAGCCAAGTAAAGAAGGCAGGCCGGTTCACCTTC. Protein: CASSQVKKAGRFTF.

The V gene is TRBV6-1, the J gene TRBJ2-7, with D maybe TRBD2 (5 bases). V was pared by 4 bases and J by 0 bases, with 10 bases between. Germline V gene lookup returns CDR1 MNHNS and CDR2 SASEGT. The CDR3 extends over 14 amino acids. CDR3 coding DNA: TGTGCCAGCAGTGTACTAGTCAGCTCCTACGAGCAGTACTTC. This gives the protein CASSVLVSSYEQYF.

The CDR3, as DNA: TGTGCCAGCAGCTTGGCGGGAGGCCCGAATGAGCAGTTCTTC. Translating gives CASSLAGGPNEQFF. This rearrangement joins TRBV5-8 to TRBJ2-1; 7 bases line up with TRBD2. CDR1 is SGHTS, CDR2 YDEGEE, per germline. The ends lost 0 bases at V and 7 bases at J; junction bases unmatched: 4. This CDR3 is 14 amino acids long.

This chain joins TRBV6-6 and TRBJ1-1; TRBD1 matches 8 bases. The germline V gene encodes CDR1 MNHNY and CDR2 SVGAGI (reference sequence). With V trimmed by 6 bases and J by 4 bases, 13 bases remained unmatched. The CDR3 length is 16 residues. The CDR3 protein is CASRTSSDRAGTEAFF. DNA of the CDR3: TGTGCCAGCAGAACCTCATCGGACAGGGCAGGCACTGAAGCTTTCTTT.

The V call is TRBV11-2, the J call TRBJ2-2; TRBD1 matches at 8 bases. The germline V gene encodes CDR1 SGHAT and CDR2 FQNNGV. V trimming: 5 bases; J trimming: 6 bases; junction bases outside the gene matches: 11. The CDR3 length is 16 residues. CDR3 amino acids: CASSDSTGESSGELFF. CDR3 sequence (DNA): TGTGCCAGCAGCGATTCGACAGGGGAAAGTTCCGGGGAGCTGTTTTTT.